This T cell receptor (beta chain) was identified in a study of blood T cells in healthy people across ages. In this sample, this clonotype turned up a few times. Then a second PCR, running about 7 to 11 cycles, was carried out with a sample-barcoded 5' primer and a J-beta primer mix. TCRdb passed the 5' RACE reads through MiXCR, listing each CDR3 protein once. Of more than 600,000 distinct CDR3 sequences in the sample, more than 20% were seen once. Another study also made use of these data, one on T cells of mothers and their children. As that study records: For unrelated pairs as for related ones, thymic selection shapes TCR recombination output similarly.

Sequenced sample: blood. The TCR sequence derives from a boy under 18 in good health.

CDR3 DNA: TGTGCCAGCAGGTTCCAGGGGGGCCCTGAAGAAAAACTGTTTTTT. The encoded protein is CASRFQGGPEEKLFF. The J gene is TRBJ1-4, the V gene TRBV11-2; 7 nucleotides line up with TRBD1. Unmatched junction bases numbered 12, after V lost 6 bases and J lost 8 bases. CDR3 length equals 15 residues. CDR1 and CDR2 from the germline V gene are SGHAT and FQNNGV.